This is a list of T cell receptor beta chains from one sample in a study of blood T cell repertoires in COVID-19. Only in-frame clones appear in the TCRdb table, and some are missing; sequencing was by immunoSEQ multiplex PCR. Of 90,000 or so clones listed, approximately 86% are singletons. What was sequenced was peripheral blood. These receptors originate from a man aged 55-75 years with acute or convalescent COVID-19. Each CDR3 is given with its conserved first and last residue. The order of the fields is D gene, clone size, J gene, V gene, CDR3 protein, CDR3 DNA. The D gene is left open where the match is weak. Only part of the rows carry a size: once, few, many, or a class if the clone is expanded.

D: -
size: -
J: TRBJ1-1
V: TRBV19
CDR3: CASSMGAEAFF
DNA: TGTGCCAGTAGTATGGGAGCAGAAGCTTTCTTT

D: TRBD1
size: once
J: TRBJ2-2
V: TRBV19
CDR3: CASSIRTGTNGELFF
DNA: TGTGCCAGTAGTATCAGGACAGGAACAAACGGGGAGCTGTTTTTT

D: TRBD1
size: -
J: TRBJ1-1
V: TRBV5-1
CDR3: CASSWMGQGEAFF
DNA: TGCGCCAGCAGCTGGATGGGACAGGGAGAAGCTTTCTTT

D: TRBD2
size: -
J: TRBJ2-3
V: TRBV11-2
CDR3: CASSLSGKGYTDTQYF
DNA: TGTGCCAGCAGCTTAAGCGGGAAAGGATACACAGATACGCAGTATTTT

D: TRBD1
size: -
J: TRBJ2-5
V: TRBV30
CDR3: CAWRRAGGLQETQYF
DNA: TGTGCCTGGAGAAGAGCAGGGGGCCTACAAGAGACCCAGTACTTC

D: -
size: few
J: TRBJ2-1
V: TRBV27
CDR3: CASSLFQGSYNEQFF
DNA: TGTGCCAGCAGTTTATTTCAGGGCTCCTACAATGAGCAGTTCTTC

D: TRBD1
size: -
J: TRBJ2-5
V: TRBV3-1/TRBV3-2
CDR3: CASSHVIDREKGQETQYF
DNA: TGTGCCAGCAGCCACGTTATTGACAGGGAAAAGGGCCAAGAGACCCAGTACTTC

D: -
size: -
J: TRBJ1-2
V: TRBV9
CDR3: CASSSGDYGYTF
DNA: TGTGCCAGCAGCTCGGGGGACTATGGCTACACCTTC

D: -
size: -
J: TRBJ2-2
V: TRBV2
CDR3: CASSEQKSNTGELFF
DNA: TGTGCCAGCAGTGAACAGAAGTCGAACACCGGGGAGCTGTTTTTT

D: TRBD2
size: -
J: TRBJ2-1
V: TRBV6-8
CDR3: CASSYTLAGGPKNYNEQFF
DNA: TGTGCCAGCAGTTATACACTAGCGGGGGGTCCCAAGAATTACAATGAGCAGTTCTTC

D: -
size: -
J: TRBJ2-7
V: TRBV28
CDR3: CASSLSDSYEQYF
DNA: TGTGCCAGCAGTTTATCGGACAGCTACGAGCAGTACTTC

D: TRBD2
size: -
J: TRBJ2-1
V: TRBV5-1
CDR3: CASQTSGNSYNEQFF
DNA: TGCGCCAGTCAGACTAGCGGGAACTCCTACAATGAGCAGTTCTTC

D: -
size: few
J: TRBJ2-1
V: TRBV18
CDR3: CASSPPVGPGDEQFF
DNA: TGTGCCAGCTCACCACCCGTAGGACCCGGGGATGAGCAGTTCTTC

D: -
size: -
J: TRBJ1-6
V: TRBV18
CDR3: CASSGGASPLHF
DNA: TGTGCCAGCTCGGGGGGGGCTTCACCCCTCCACTTT

D: TRBD1
size: -
J: TRBJ2-7
V: TRBV18
CDR3: CASSPSGQGSEQYF
DNA: TGTGCCAGCTCACCCTCGGGACAGGGGTCCGAGCAGTACTTC

D: TRBD2
size: once
J: TRBJ2-7
V: TRBV7-2
CDR3: CASSWVSGGAPSYEQYF
DNA: TGTGCCAGCAGCTGGGTCAGCGGGGGGGCTCCATCGTACGAGCAGTACTTC

D: -
size: -
J: TRBJ1-5
V: TRBV29-1
CDR3: CSVGTRNSNQPQHF
DNA: TGCAGCGTTGGGACTAGGAATAGCAATCAGCCCCAGCATTTT

D: TRBD1
size: -
J: TRBJ1-2
V: TRBV25-1
CDR3: CASSSGQGHSYGYTF
DNA: TGTGCCAGCAGTTCGGGACAGGGCCACTCCTATGGCTACACCTTC

D: TRBD2
size: -
J: TRBJ2-1
V: TRBV19
CDR3: CASSRRGSGGLTPSNEQFF
DNA: TGTGCCAGTAGTAGGCGAGGGTCGGGGGGGCTTACCCCTTCCAATGAGCAGTTCTTC

D: -
size: -
J: TRBJ2-7
V: TRBV6-6
CDR3: CASSYPPQYEQYF
DNA: TGTGCCAGCAGTTACCCTCCACAGTACGAGCAGTACTTC

D: TRBD1
size: -
J: TRBJ1-1
V: TRBV5-6
CDR3: CASSLWQGQWNTEAFF
DNA: TGTGCCAGCAGCTTGTGGCAGGGACAGTGGAACACTGAAGCTTTCTTT

D: -
size: -
J: TRBJ2-2
V: TRBV7-2
CDR3: CASSLAATGELFF
DNA: TGTGCCAGCAGCTTAGCAGCGACCGGGGAGCTGTTTTTT

D: TRBD2
size: -
J: TRBJ2-5
V: TRBV30
CDR3: CAWSADGLVGQETQYF
DNA: TGTGCCTGGAGCGCTGATGGACTAGTAGGGCAAGAGACCCAGTACTTC

D: TRBD1
size: -
J: TRBJ1-5
V: TRBV7-2
CDR3: CASSPDRYSNQPQHF
DNA: TGTGCCAGCAGCCCGGACAGGTATAGCAATCAGCCCCAGCATTTT

D: TRBD1
size: -
J: TRBJ1-1
V: TRBV19
CDR3: CASSINRGDTEAFF
DNA: TGTGCCAGTAGTATAAACAGGGGGGACACTGAAGCTTTCTTT

D: TRBD2
size: -
J: TRBJ2-1
V: TRBV7-3
CDR3: CASSSQTSGYNEQFF
DNA: TGTGCCAGCAGCTCCCAGACTAGCGGGTACAATGAGCAGTTCTTC

D: -
size: -
J: TRBJ2-3
V: TRBV3-1/TRBV3-2
CDR3: CASSHSGIGLTDTQYF
DNA: TGTGCCAGCAGCCATTCAGGGATTGGCCTCACAGATACGCAGTATTTT

D: -
size: -
J: TRBJ2-3
V: TRBV5-1
CDR3: CASSLGGGSEQYF
DNA: TGCGCCAGCAGCTTGGGAGGGGGTAGCGAGCAGTATTTT

D: -
size: -
J: TRBJ1-1
V: TRBV7-3
CDR3: CASSLTPTATLDAFF
DNA: TGTGCCAGCAGCTTAACCCCGACAGCGACCCTGGACGCTTTCTTT

D: -
size: -
J: TRBJ1-5
V: TRBV7-3
CDR3: CASSYYVSQPQHF
DNA: TGTGCCAGCAGCTATTATGTCAGTCAGCCCCAGCATTTT